This is a list of T cell receptor beta chains from one sample in a study of T cell repertoires in cytomegalovirus infection. TCRdb re-derived calls from the reads in MiXCR, one entry per CDR3 protein. The sample holds 85,000 to 130,000 distinct CDR3 sequences, about 25% seen once. The specimen sequenced was CD8+ T cells from PBMCs. These receptor sequences come from a human donor in good health (CMV status not recorded). Some clones in this sample may be carry-over from other donors' samples. The CDR3 runs from the conserved cysteine through the conserved F or W. A D gene is named only where the DNA matches it firmly. Only part of the rows carry a size: once, few, many, or a class if the clone is expanded.

size: many; D: -; J: TRBJ1-5; V: TRBV7-2; length: 14; CDR3: CASSLYPEDQPQHF; DNA: TGTGCCAGCAGCTTGTACCCAGAGGATCAGCCCCAGCATTTT
size: -; D: -; J: TRBJ1-4; V: TRBV7-1; length: 17; CDR3: CASSPPRRTSTNDKLFF; DNA: TGTGCCAGCAGCCCCCCGAGGCGGACCTCAACTAATGACAAACTGTTTTTT
size: -; D: -; J: TRBJ2-5; V: TRBV4-3; length: 17; CDR3: CASSQDWGRGRLKTQYF; DNA: TGCGCCAGCAGCCAAGATTGGGGGCGGGGGCGCTTGAAGACCCAGTACTTC
size: few; D: -; J: TRBJ1-1; V: TRBV6-4; length: 13; CDR3: CASSSGEGTEAFF; DNA: TGTGCCAGCAGTTCAGGGGAGGGCACTGAAGCTTTCTTT
size: many; D: -; J: TRBJ2-7; V: TRBV7-2; length: 12; CDR3: CASSQNFYEQYF; DNA: TGTGCCAGCAGCCAAAACTTCTACGAGCAGTACTTC
size: -; D: -; J: TRBJ1-5; V: TRBV5-6; length: 16; CDR3: CASSLANQDPNQPQHF; DNA: TGTGCCAGCAGCTTGGCCAACCAGGACCCCAATCAGCCCCAGCATTTT
size: few; D: TRBD1; J: TRBJ1-4; V: TRBV19; length: 13; CDR3: CASNGRGWEKLFF; DNA: TGTGCCAGTAATGGCAGGGGGTGGGAAAAACTGTTTTTT
size: -; D: -; J: TRBJ2-5; V: TRBV7-1; length: 14; CDR3: CASSSPFGGETQYF; DNA: TGTGCCAGCAGCTCCCCCTTCGGGGGCGAGACCCAGTACTTC
size: few; D: TRBD1; J: TRBJ2-1; V: TRBV7-9; length: 17; CDR3: CASSSPISDREDNEQFF; DNA: TGTGCCAGCAGCTCCCCAATCTCGGACAGGGAGGACAATGAGCAGTTCTTC
size: -; D: -; J: TRBJ2-1; V: TRBV9; length: 15; CDR3: CASSVVGDGDNEQFF; DNA: TGTGCCAGCAGCGTAGTCGGAGATGGGGACAATGAGCAGTTCTTC
size: -; D: -; J: TRBJ1-3; V: TRBV6-5; length: 14; CDR3: CASSYGAGLNTIYF; DNA: TGTGCCAGCAGTTATGGGGCGGGACTCAACACCATATATTTT
size: few; D: TRBD1; J: TRBJ2-2; V: TRBV6-1; length: 15; CDR3: CAVSDRAANTGELFF; DNA: TGTGCAGTGTCGGACAGGGCGGCGAACACCGGGGAGCTGTTTTTT
size: -; D: TRBD2; J: TRBJ2-1; V: TRBV20-1; length: 15; CDR3: CSARDGLAGVDEQFF; DNA: TGCAGTGCTAGAGATGGTCTAGCGGGAGTTGATGAGCAGTTCTTC
size: -; D: -; J: TRBJ1-1; V: TRBV20-1; length: 10; CDR3: CSARLWEAFF; DNA: TGCAGTGCTAGACTGTGGGAAGCTTTCTTT
size: -; D: -; J: TRBJ1-1; V: TRBV6-1; length: 13; CDR3: CASTQGRQPEAFF; DNA: TGTGCCAGCACCCAGGGGCGACAGCCTGAAGCTTTCTTT
size: -; D: TRBD2; J: TRBJ2-7; V: TRBV6-5; length: 16; CDR3: CASSYCGREDFYEQYF; DNA: TGTGCCAGCAGTTACTGCGGGCGGGAGGACTTCTACGAGCAGTACTTC
size: many; D: TRBD1; J: TRBJ1-1; V: TRBV5-8; length: 18; CDR3: CASSLEPGQGIMNTEAFF; DNA: TGTGCCAGCAGCTTGGAACCCGGACAGGGGATAATGAACACTGAAGCTTTCTTT
size: few; D: -; J: TRBJ2-1; V: TRBV20-1; length: 14; CDR3: CSARGTYDYNEQFF; DNA: TGCAGTGCTAGAGGGACATATGACTACAATGAGCAGTTCTTC